Listed here are 3 T cell receptor beta chains from one sample, sequenced in a study of T cell repertoires in cytomegalovirus infection. Their target antigens are unknown. TCRdb reprocessed the reads with MiXCR, giving one entry per CDR3 protein. Of about 920,000 distinct CDR3 sequences detected, around 32% appear once; the ten largest clones hold 13%. The sequencing here drew on cultured CD8+ T cells from PBMCs, taken from culture after CMV antigen stimulation. These receptor sequences come from a human donor in good health (CMV status not recorded). Some clones in this sample may be carry-over from other donors' samples.

This clonotype showed up just a few times. This chain joins TRBV4-1 and TRBJ1-5; D remains unclear. Germline CDR1 MGHRA, CDR2 YSYEKL. CDR3 length equals 16 residues. Trimming pared 0 bases from V and 5 bases from J, leaving 14 bases between. The CDR3 bases are TGCGCCAGCAGCCAAGATGTTGGCGGATCGTATCAGCCCCAGCATTTT. It yields the protein CASSQDVGGSYQPQHF.

The CDR3 bases are TGTGCCATCAGTGAGTCGAGTAGCCGTACAGATACGCAGTATTTT. Its protein is CAISESSSRTDTQYF. The chain joins TRBV10-3 to TRBJ2-3; D is ambiguous. CDR1 ENHRY and CDR2 SYGVKD come from the germline V gene. This CDR3 has 15 amino acids. V lost 0 bases, J lost 3 bases, and 10 bases lay in between.

This clonotype was seen more than once but under ten times. The rearrangement uses TRBV27 and TRBJ2-7; D is possibly TRBD1 (5 bases). The V end lost 5 bases, the J end lost 0 bases, and 8 bases lay between the germline ends. This CDR3 region has 13 residues. Germline V gene data show CDR1 as MNHEY and CDR2 as SMNVEV (reference sequence). The CDR3 is CASSNRTSYEQYF. The CDR3 DNA reads as TGTGCCAGCAGTAACAGGACCTCCTACGAGCAGTACTTC.